The 18 T cell receptor beta chains below were found in one sample sequenced in a study of OX40 agonist ivuxolimab in advanced cancers. Measured with immunoSEQ multiplex PCR; TCRdb has only the in-frame clones, and not every one. The profile shows some 35,000 clones, around four fifths of them singletons. The sample here was CD4+ or CD8+ T cells sorted from blood, taken in a trial of the OX40 agonist ivuxolimab. All receptors come from an adult with an advanced solid tumor such as melanoma, head and neck, liver or kidney cancer.

The rearrangement uses TRBV10-3 and TRBJ2-4, with D maybe TRBD1 (6 bases). The ends were cut back, 0 bases at V and 7 bases at J, with 10 bases in the middle. Germline V gene sequence: CDR1 ENHRY, CDR2 SYGVKD. The CDR3 has 14 residues. CDR3 protein: CAISESNQGNIQYF. The DNA of the CDR3 is TGTGCCATCAGTGAGTCGAATCAGGGGAACATTCAGTACTTC.

V is TRBV9 and J is TRBJ2-1; 7 positions agree with TRBD2. The CDR3 loop spans 15 amino acids. With V trimmed by 0 bases and J by 10 bases, 10 bases remained unmatched. CDR1 is SGDLS and CDR2 is YYNGEE in the germline V gene. The DNA of the CDR3 is TGTGCCAGCAGCGTAGTAGGACTAGTATCGGACGAGCAGTTCTTC. This gives the protein CASSVVGLVSDEQFF.

This chain connects TRBV5-5 to TRBJ1-4; no clear D. V was pared by 4 bases and J by 8 bases, with 15 bases between. This CDR3 spans 14 amino acids. Germline lookup yields CDR1 SGHKS and CDR2 YYEKEE (reference sequence). The CDR3 sequence: CASSAGPGNEKLFF. CDR3 nucleotide sequence: TGTGCCAGCAGCGCTGGCCCTGGAAACGAAAAACTGTTTTTT.

The chain employs TRBV9 and TRBJ1-2; D call uncertain. Germline-derived CDR1 and CDR2 are SGDLS and YYNGEE. The V end was cut by 3 bases, the J end by 1 base, with 25 bases between. The CDR3 extends over 19 amino acids. In DNA, the CDR3 is TGTGCCAGCAGCGAGTCCCCCCGGGGTCGCGGCCCGGTTAACTATGGCTACACCTTC. This encodes CASSESPRGRGPVNYGYTF.

The rearrangement links TRBV7-9 to TRBJ1-1, with a possible D match to TRBD1 (5 bases). Trimming left V 5 bases short and J 7 bases short, with 14 bases between. Germline values: CDR1 SEHNR, CDR2 FQNEAQ (reference sequence). This CDR3 spans 13 amino acids. This CDR3 is CASSTMGGNEAFF. CDR3 DNA sequence: TGTGCCAGCAGCACCATGGGGGGGAATGAAGCTTTCTTT.

The chain uses TRBV30 and TRBJ1-2; 8 bases line up with TRBD1. CDR3 length: 14 amino acids. Germline-derived CDR1 and CDR2 are GTSNPN and SVGIG (reference sequence). V shed 5 bases and J 8 bases; nucleotides not matched to a gene: 13. CDR3 sequence: CAWGGRTGKWGYTF. In DNA form, the CDR3 reads TGTGCCTGGGGGGGTAGGACAGGGAAATGGGGCTACACCTTC.

The rearrangement uses TRBV4-2 and TRBJ2-6, with 10 bases aligning to TRBD2. V gave up 0 bases and J gave up 0 bases; unmatched junction bases: 8. The CDR3 consists of 20 residues. Per the germline V gene, CDR1 is LGHNA and CDR2 is YNFKEQ. The CDR3 DNA reads as TGTGCCAGCAGCCAAGATCCCCAGCGGGGGGGGAACTCTGGGGCCAACGTCCTGACTTTC. Protein product: CASSQDPQRGGNSGANVLTF.

This chain links TRBV5-1 with TRBJ1-2; TRBD1 agrees at 11 bases. The V segment lost 0 bases and the J segment 2 bases; nucleotides outside the gene matches: 3. Per the germline V gene, CDR1 is SGHRS and CDR2 is YFSETQ. The CDR3 length is 16 residues. The CDR3 DNA sequence: TGCGCCAGCAGCTTGGACGGGACAGGGGGAAACTATGGCTACACCTTC. Protein sequence: CASSLDGTGGNYGYTF.

This clone has just one count. The V and J genes are TRBV4-1 and TRBJ1-2; D is possibly TRBD1 (5 bases). The CDR3 loop spans 15 amino acids. Germline assignment: CDR1 MGHRA and CDR2 YSYEKL. The germline V and J ends were trimmed by 0 bases and 2 bases, with 10 bases remaining between them. The CDR3, as DNA: TGCGCCAGCAGCCAAGAGTCAGGGAGAAACTATGGCTACACCTTC. Translation: CASSQESGRNYGYTF.

The rearrangement uses TRBV7-6 and TRBJ2-3, with no clear D. The V end was cut by 4 bases, the J end by 2 bases, with 7 bases between. The CDR3 sequence is 13 residues long. Germline V gene data show CDR1 as SGHVS and CDR2 as FNYEAQ. The CDR3 sequence: CASSYSFTDTQYF. The CDR3 nucleotides read TGTGCCAGCAGCTACTCTTTCACAGATACGCAGTATTTT.

J is TRBJ1-6 and V is TRBV5-4; no definite D call. In germline, CDR1 is SGHNT, CDR2 YYREEE (reference sequence). Trimming removed 0 bases at V and 9 bases at J, with 4 bases between. This CDR3 comprises 12 residues. The CDR3 here is CASSLDSSPLHF. Written as DNA, the CDR3 is TGTGCCAGCAGCTTGGACAGTTCACCCCTCCACTTT.

The chain combines TRBV6-5 with TRBJ2-1, with TRBD1 matching 7 bases. The CDR3 is 12 residues long. V lost 6 bases and J lost 6; bases outside the gene matches: 2. Germline-derived CDR1 and CDR2 are MNHEY and SVGAGI. CDR3 bases: TGTGCCAGCAGGAAGGGGGCCAATGAGCAGTTCTTC. Its translation: CASRKGANEQFF.

This chain uses TRBV28 with TRBJ2-3, with 9 bases matching TRBD1. Per germline, CDR1 MDHEN and CDR2 SYDVKM. V lost 8 bases and J lost 0; bases outside the gene matches: 18. There are 19 residues in the CDR3. CDR3 residues: CASPTSRDRDPFSTDTQYF. The CDR3 coding sequence is TGTGCCAGCCCAACATCCCGGGACAGGGACCCCTTTAGCACAGATACGCAGTATTTT.

V and J are TRBV11-2 and TRBJ2-1; D remains ambiguous. The CDR3 runs to 13 residues. Germline CDR1 reads SGHAT; CDR2 reads FQNNGV. V was clipped by 5 bases and J by 4 bases, with 9 bases between them. The CDR3 DNA follows: TGTGCCAGCAGCCTAAACAGATACAATGAGCAGTTCTTC. It yields the protein CASSLNRYNEQFF.

The sample holds one count of this clone. CDR3 nucleotide sequence: TGTGCCACCCGGGTGGGTGCGAGCACAGATACGCAGTATTTT. It specifies CATRVGASTDTQYF. The chain couples TRBV6-5 to TRBJ2-3, with D uncertain. This CDR3 spans 14 amino acids. Germline CDR1 MNHEY, CDR2 SVGAGI. Between the trimmed V and J ends, which lost 10 bases and 0 bases, there was a span of 14 bases.

The V call is TRBV6-4, the J call TRBJ2-5; D remains ambiguous. The CDR3 extends over 15 amino acids. Between the trimmed V and J ends, which lost 5 bases and 0 bases, there was a span of 13 bases. The germline CDR1 and CDR2 sequences are MRHNA and SNTAGT. The CDR3 loop is CASSPFQWYQETQYF. The CDR3 nucleotides are TGTGCCAGCAGTCCGTTTCAGTGGTACCAAGAGACCCAGTACTTC.

The rearrangement links TRBV5-1 to TRBJ1-2; D is perhaps TRBD1 (6 bases). V lost 2 bases to trimming and J lost 6 bases, with 11 bases between them. In germline, CDR1 is SGHRS, CDR2 YFSETQ. The length of the CDR3 is 13 residues. The CDR3 is CASSFGQSNGYTF. CDR3 nucleotides: TGCGCCAGCAGCTTTGGACAGAGCAATGGCTACACCTTC.

The chain combines TRBV29-1 with TRBJ1-2; D unresolved. Germline V CDR1 and CDR2: SQVTM, ANQGSEA. The CDR3 extends over 11 amino acids. V was clipped by 5 bases and J by 3 bases, with 7 bases between them. CDR3 in amino acids: CSVRLDYGYTF. For the CDR3, the DNA is TGCAGCGTTAGACTGGACTATGGCTACACCTTC.